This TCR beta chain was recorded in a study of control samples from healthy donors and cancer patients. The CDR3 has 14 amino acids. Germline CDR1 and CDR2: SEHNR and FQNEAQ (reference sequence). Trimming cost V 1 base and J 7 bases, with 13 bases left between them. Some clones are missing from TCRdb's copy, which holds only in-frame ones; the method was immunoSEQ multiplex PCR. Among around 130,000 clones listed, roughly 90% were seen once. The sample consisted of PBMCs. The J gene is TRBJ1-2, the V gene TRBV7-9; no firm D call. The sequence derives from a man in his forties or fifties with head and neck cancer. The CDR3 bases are TGTGCCAGCAGCTTAGGTGGAGGAGCAGGTGGCTACACCTTC. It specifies CASSLGGGAGGYTF.